This is a list of T cell receptor beta chains from one sample in a study of cytomegalovirus exposure and HLA in healthy donors. Sequencing was performed with immunoSEQ multiplex PCR; in TCRdb, only in-frame clones are kept and a portion is missing. The data contain around 150,000 clones, more than 70% of them singletons. The sequencing input was PBMCs. The receptors stem from a male donor in good health and CMV-seronegative. The conserved cysteine and the conserved F or W are not part of the CDR3 here. D genes are given only for firm matches. Rows give clone size only sometimes, using once, few, many, or a class for an expanded clone.

>.|10|.|TRBV2|TRBJ2-5
ASSATRETQY
>.|13|.|TRBV28|TRBJ1-5
ASSFGHGAGQPQH
>.|15|TRBD1|TRBV15|TRBJ2-5
ATSRDLGDRGRETQY
>.|12|TRBD2|TRBV28|TRBJ2-7
ASSPGLAVPEQY
>.|13|TRBD2|TRBV7-2|TRBJ2-1
ASSPGLAGGGEQF
>.|15|.|TRBV7-2|TRBJ1-6
ASSLGGWGGRGSPLH
>.|17|TRBD2|TRBV7-2|TRBJ2-3
ASSLEARTSGGGTDTQY
>.|13|TRBD2|TRBV6-5|TRBJ2-7
ASSYYSGGSYEQY
>.|13|.|TRBV6-5|TRBJ1-5
ASSYLPGGDQPQH
>once|9|.|TRBV27|TRBJ1-3
ASSSGNTIY
>.|12|.|TRBV7-9|TRBJ1-1
ASSRDTLATEAF
>.|12|.|TRBV19|TRBJ2-5
ASSLRGNGETQY
>few|10|.|TRBV18|TRBJ1-1
ASDRGNTEAF
>.|12|TRBD1|TRBV25-1|TRBJ2-2
ASRATGSTGELF
>few|13|TRBD1|TRBV18|TRBJ1-1
ASSMWTGGETEAF
>.|11|.|TRBV19|TRBJ2-1
ASSDSPVLGQF
>.|14|.|TRBV28|TRBJ1-5
ASRGLRSTGNQPQH
>.|12|.|TRBV2|TRBJ2-3
ASSPRQGTDTQY
>.|14|.|TRBV19|TRBJ2-4
ASSLHSAAAKNIQY
>.|13|TRBD1|TRBV7-2|TRBJ1-5
ASSSGQGFNQPQH
>once|13|.|TRBV4-1|TRBJ1-5
ASSQATYSNQPQH
>.|14|.|TRBV6-5|TRBJ1-6
ASSYSMAKLSSPLH
>.|12|.|TRBV29-1|TRBJ1-2
SVGSTGTNYGYT
>.|11|.|TRBV5-6|TRBJ2-4
ASSLFGGETQY
>.|10|.|TRBV28|TRBJ2-5
ASSWSGETQY
>.|12|TRBD1|TRBV6-1|TRBJ2-7
ASSDRDSSYEQY
>.|14|TRBD1|TRBV5-1|TRBJ2-6
ASSARTGAGANVLT
>few|13|.|TRBV6-4|TRBJ1-4
ASSEGAGDNEKLF
>.|12|.|TRBV6-1|TRBJ1-6
ASSGAGDNSPLH
>.|11|TRBD1|TRBV6-5|TRBJ1-2
ASSYPGTVGYT
>.|13|TRBD1|TRBV19|TRBJ1-5
ASSPSRQGYQPQH
>.|11|.|TRBV13|TRBJ1-2
ASSHPGVGGYT
>.|12|.|TRBV27|TRBJ2-7
ASSLRGKRDEQY
>once|11|TRBD2|TRBV7-2|TRBJ2-1
ASSFSREDEQF
>.|9|TRBD1|TRBV30|TRBJ1-2
AWQRQGGYT
>once|14|TRBD1|TRBV19|TRBJ2-7
ASSIDRDRRSYEQY
>.|14|TRBD1|TRBV18|TRBJ2-7
ASSPNRDRVTYEQY
>.|14|.|TRBV27|TRBJ1-6
ASSGGLRSINSPLH
>.|16|TRBD1|TRBV18|TRBJ1-5
ASSPRTGGEISNQPQH
>.|10|.|TRBV19|TRBJ1-1
ASGRGYTEAF
>.|14|TRBD1|TRBV4-2|TRBJ2-5
ASSLQGAETQETQY
>.|11|.|TRBV5-1|TRBJ2-7
ASSGKGAYEQY
>few|13|TRBD2|TRBV19|TRBJ2-7
ASSTVAGFSYEQY
>.|11|.|TRBV28|TRBJ2-4
ASREETENIQY
>once|13|TRBD1|TRBV19|TRBJ2-2
ASTRTGGNTGELF
>.|13|.|TRBV27|TRBJ1-2
ASSSGQTFPYGYT